The text below deals with one T cell receptor beta chain. Methods used by the authors: Estimation of nucleated cell counts relied on the amplification of reference gene primers. Data came from immunoSEQ multiplex PCR; TCRdb stores just in-frame clones and leaves some out. D and trimming come from the DNA, and the V and J calls and clone size come from that table. The sample shows 88,000 or so clones, around 78% of them seen only once. The sample originates from a study of blood T cell repertoires in COVID-19. The junction had 13 bases not matched to a gene; V was cut back by 4 bases and J by 10 bases. In germline, CDR1 is LGHNA, CDR2 YSLEER. CDR3 size: 16 residues.

This chain joins TRBV4-3 and TRBJ1-6, with 7 bases identical to TRBD1. The sequenced sample consisted of peripheral blood. This TCR was recovered from a human donor in a cohort sampled during active COVID-19. The chain's CDR3 is CASSPRTGVLGSPLHF. CDR3 in DNA: TGCGCCAGCAGCCCGCGTACAGGGGTTTTGGGATCACCCCTCCACTTT.